A selection of T cell receptor beta chains follows, all from one sample in a study of T cell repertoires in cytomegalovirus infection. Their antigens are not known. TCRdb called the reads again in MiXCR, with one record for every CDR3 protein. The sample has 250,000 to 300,000 distinct CDR3 sequences, 22% seen once. The specimen was cultured PBMCs, collected from culture after CMV antigen stimulation. These receptors originate from a human donor in good health (CMV status not recorded). Some clones in this sample may be carry-over from other donors' samples. CDR3s include the opening cysteine and the closing phenylalanine or tryptophan. D genes are given only for firm matches. Clone size is not always given. Where it is, it says once, few, many or a class for expanded clones.

D: -
V: TRBV9
size: -
J: TRBJ2-2
CDR3: CASSVGGENTGELFF
DNA: TGTGCCAGCAGCGTAGGCGGGGAAAACACCGGGGAGCTGTTTTTT

D: -
V: TRBV10-3
size: many
J: TRBJ2-7
CDR3: CAISEGFSYEQYF
DNA: TGTGCCATCAGTGAAGGATTCTCCTACGAGCAGTACTTC

D: TRBD2
V: TRBV28
size: -
J: TRBJ2-1
CDR3: CASSPLAGGSYNEQFF
DNA: TGTGCCAGCAGTCCACTAGCGGGAGGGTCCTACAATGAGCAGTTCTTC

D: TRBD2
V: TRBV7-6
size: many
J: TRBJ2-1
CDR3: CASSPGSGRAGNEQFF
DNA: TGTGCCAGCAGCCCGGGCTCCGGGAGGGCCGGGAATGAGCAGTTCTTC

D: -
V: TRBV4-3
size: -
J: TRBJ1-5
CDR3: CASSQDEGFGNQPQHF
DNA: TGCGCCAGCAGCCAAGATGAGGGTTTTGGAAATCAGCCCCAGCATTTT

D: -
V: TRBV7-3
size: -
J: TRBJ1-4
CDR3: CASSSSPGGKLFF
DNA: TGTGCCAGCAGCTCTAGCCCTGGTGGAAAACTGTTTTTT

D: -
V: TRBV27
size: few
J: TRBJ2-5
CDR3: CASSLSGRAQETQYF
DNA: TGTGCCAGCAGTTTATCCGGTAGGGCCCAAGAGACCCAGTACTTC

D: -
V: TRBV6-6
size: few
J: TRBJ1-6
CDR3: CASSYSGGYGAGENSPLHF
DNA: TGTGCCAGCAGTTACTCGGGGGGTTATGGGGCAGGAGAGAATTCACCCCTCCACTTT

D: TRBD2
V: TRBV7-3
size: few
J: TRBJ2-1
CDR3: CASSSGLASEQFF
DNA: TGTGCCAGCAGCTCGGGACTAGCCTCTGAGCAGTTCTTC

D: TRBD2
V: TRBV12-5
size: -
J: TRBJ2-1
CDR3: CASGTSASGLYNEQFF
DNA: TGTGCTAGTGGCACCAGTGCTAGCGGTCTCTACAATGAGCAGTTCTTC

D: -
V: TRBV4-3
size: many
J: TRBJ2-5
CDR3: CASSQEAGRIQETQYF
DNA: TGCGCCAGCAGCCAAGAGGCGGGAAGGATCCAAGAGACCCAGTACTTC

D: -
V: TRBV7-3
size: many
J: TRBJ2-7
CDR3: CASSLKPGSYEQYF
DNA: TGTGCCAGCAGCTTAAAGCCAGGCTCCTACGAGCAGTACTTC

D: -
V: TRBV7-8
size: few
J: TRBJ1-6
CDR3: CASSWDSPLHF
DNA: TGTGCCAGCAGTTGGGATTCACCCCTCCACTTT

D: -
V: TRBV12-3/TRBV12-4
size: many
J: TRBJ1-1
CDR3: CANTMTANTEAFF
DNA: TGTGCCAATACGATGACAGCTAACACTGAAGCTTTCTTT

D: TRBD1
V: TRBV11-2
size: few
J: TRBJ2-2
CDR3: CASSESRTGLTGELFF
DNA: TGTGCCAGCAGCGAAAGTCGGACAGGGTTAACCGGGGAGCTGTTTTTT

D: -
V: TRBV14
size: -
J: TRBJ2-1
CDR3: CASSPGSSFYEQFF
DNA: TGTGCCAGCAGCCCCGGTTCTAGTTTTTATGAGCAGTTCTTC

D: -
V: TRBV7-9
size: few
J: TRBJ2-1
CDR3: CASSSGITSFGEQFF
DNA: TGTGCCAGCAGCTCCGGCATAACTAGCTTCGGTGAGCAGTTCTTC

D: -
V: TRBV6-2/TRBV6-3
size: few
J: TRBJ2-1
CDR3: CASSYSLAINEQFF
DNA: TGTGCCAGCAGTTACTCGCTAGCGATCAATGAGCAGTTCTTC

D: -
V: TRBV7-8
size: many
J: TRBJ1-2
CDR3: CASKPGLITHGYTF
DNA: TGTGCCAGCAAGCCGGGTCTTATTACCCATGGCTACACCTTC

D: -
V: TRBV30
size: few
J: TRBJ1-4
CDR3: CAWSLRDIREKLFF
DNA: TGTGCCTGGAGCCTCAGGGACATCCGTGAAAAACTGTTTTTT

D: -
V: TRBV19
size: -
J: TRBJ1-2
CDR3: CASSDGRPLYGYTF
DNA: TGTGCCAGTTCCGACGGACGGCCCCTTTATGGCTACACCTTC

D: TRBD1
V: TRBV15
size: few
J: TRBJ1-1
CDR3: CATSSRGGFTEAFF
DNA: TGTGCCACCAGCTCCAGGGGGGGGTTTACTGAAGCTTTCTTT

D: -
V: TRBV7-2
size: many
J: TRBJ2-3
CDR3: CASSRQVGELDTQYF
DNA: TGTGCCAGCAGCCGCCAAGTAGGAGAACTAGATACGCAGTATTTT

D: -
V: TRBV7-9
size: many
J: TRBJ1-2
CDR3: CASRRMGYGYTF
DNA: TGTGCCAGCAGACGAATGGGATATGGCTACACCTTC

D: -
V: TRBV7-2
size: many
J: TRBJ2-7
CDR3: CASSLGAFAYEQYF
DNA: TGTGCCAGCAGCTTGGGGGCTTTCGCCTACGAGCAGTACTTC

D: TRBD2
V: TRBV20-1
size: -
J: TRBJ2-3
CDR3: CSAKRDRADTQYF
DNA: TGCAGTGCCAAGCGGGATAGAGCAGATACGCAGTATTTT

D: -
V: TRBV7-2
size: many
J: TRBJ1-6
CDR3: CASSLAGRAATSPLHF
DNA: TGTGCCAGCAGCTTAGCGGGCCGAGCTGCCACTTCACCCCTCCACTTT

D: -
V: TRBV19
size: -
J: TRBJ2-1
CDR3: CASKPWDGYNEQFF
DNA: TGTGCCAGTAAGCCGTGGGACGGCTACAATGAGCAGTTCTTC

D: TRBD2
V: TRBV6-5
size: -
J: TRBJ2-7
CDR3: CASSYYPGITSGRTYEQYF
DNA: TGTGCCAGCAGTTACTACCCCGGAATAACTAGCGGGCGTACCTACGAGCAGTACTTC

D: -
V: TRBV7-9
size: few
J: TRBJ1-1
CDR3: CASSFASTVNTEAFF
DNA: TGTGCCAGCAGCTTCGCTTCGACCGTCAACACTGAAGCTTTCTTT

D: -
V: TRBV27
size: -
J: TRBJ1-6
CDR3: CASSLMDSVYSPLHF
DNA: TGTGCCAGCAGTTTAATGGACTCCGTTTATTCACCCCTCCACTTT

D: -
V: TRBV29-1
size: -
J: TRBJ2-2
CDR3: CSASGPYTGELFF
DNA: TGCAGCGCCTCCGGGCCCTACACCGGGGAGCTGTTTTTT

D: -
V: TRBV28
size: few
J: TRBJ1-3
CDR3: CASSPSGPTGNTIYF
DNA: TGTGCCAGCAGCCCGTCGGGGCCAACTGGAAACACCATATATTTT

D: TRBD2
V: TRBV6-5
size: -
J: TRBJ2-1
CDR3: CASSYSQTSGSIHNEQFF
DNA: TGTGCCAGCAGTTACTCTCAGACTAGCGGGAGTATCCACAATGAGCAGTTCTTC

D: -
V: TRBV29-1
size: -
J: TRBJ2-6
CDR3: CSVGETGANVLTF
DNA: TGCAGCGTTGGGGAGACTGGGGCCAACGTCCTGACTTTC

D: -
V: TRBV12-3/TRBV12-4
size: -
J: TRBJ1-3
CDR3: CASSLNPSLNTIYF
DNA: TGTGCCAGCAGTTTGAATCCAAGTTTGAACACCATATATTTT

D: TRBD2
V: TRBV7-2
size: many
J: TRBJ2-1
CDR3: CASSSGGLAGGAYNEQFF
DNA: TGTGCCAGCAGCTCCGGTGGGCTAGCGGGAGGTGCCTACAATGAGCAGTTCTTC

D: TRBD1
V: TRBV7-8
size: many
J: TRBJ1-6
CDR3: CASSPDRGSYNSPLHF
DNA: TGTGCCAGCAGTCCGGACAGGGGCTCCTATAATTCACCCCTCCACTTT

D: -
V: TRBV28
size: -
J: TRBJ1-2
CDR3: CASSLSRYGYTF
DNA: TGTGCCAGCAGTTTATCCCGATATGGCTACACCTTC

D: -
V: TRBV7-6
size: few
J: TRBJ1-1
CDR3: CASSSYAGRVNTEAFF
DNA: TGTGCCAGCAGCTCTTACGCAGGGAGGGTCAACACTGAAGCTTTCTTT

D: TRBD1
V: TRBV7-2
size: few
J: TRBJ1-2
CDR3: CASSLLGAGGLTNYGYTF
DNA: TGTGCCAGCAGCTTATTGGGAGCAGGGGGCCTCACTAACTATGGCTACACCTTC

D: TRBD2
V: TRBV7-3
size: many
J: TRBJ2-1
CDR3: CASSRSGDNEQFF
DNA: TGTGCCAGCAGCCGAAGCGGGGACAATGAGCAGTTCTTC

D: -
V: TRBV4-1
size: few
J: TRBJ1-2
CDR3: CASSQDKPGPINYGYTF
DNA: TGCGCCAGCAGCCAAGATAAACCAGGGCCCATTAACTATGGCTACACCTTC

D: TRBD1
V: TRBV7-8
size: few
J: TRBJ1-6
CDR3: CASSRTGGYNSPLHF
DNA: TGTGCCAGCAGCCGGACAGGGGGCTATAATTCACCCCTCCACTTT

D: TRBD2
V: TRBV4-2
size: -
J: TRBJ2-2
CDR3: CASSQEAGGPGELFF
DNA: TGTGCCAGCAGCCAAGAAGCGGGAGGGCCCGGGGAGCTGTTTTTT

D: -
V: TRBV4-3
size: -
J: TRBJ1-4
CDR3: CASSHFLRVAGEKLFF
DNA: TGCGCCAGCAGCCACTTCCTAAGGGTGGCGGGTGAAAAACTGTTTTTT

D: TRBD1
V: TRBV19
size: few
J: TRBJ2-6
CDR3: CASSSTRGQTTSSGANVLTF
DNA: TGTGCCAGTAGTTCAACCAGGGGGCAGACCACGAGCTCTGGGGCCAACGTCCTGACTTTC

D: -
V: TRBV7-2
size: many
J: TRBJ2-1
CDR3: CASSLVGGSYNEQFF
DNA: TGTGCCAGCAGCTTAGTCGGAGGCTCCTACAATGAGCAGTTCTTC

D: TRBD2
V: TRBV7-2
size: many
J: TRBJ2-1
CDR3: CASSLALAVNEQFF
DNA: TGTGCCAGCAGCTTAGCACTAGCGGTCAATGAGCAGTTCTTC